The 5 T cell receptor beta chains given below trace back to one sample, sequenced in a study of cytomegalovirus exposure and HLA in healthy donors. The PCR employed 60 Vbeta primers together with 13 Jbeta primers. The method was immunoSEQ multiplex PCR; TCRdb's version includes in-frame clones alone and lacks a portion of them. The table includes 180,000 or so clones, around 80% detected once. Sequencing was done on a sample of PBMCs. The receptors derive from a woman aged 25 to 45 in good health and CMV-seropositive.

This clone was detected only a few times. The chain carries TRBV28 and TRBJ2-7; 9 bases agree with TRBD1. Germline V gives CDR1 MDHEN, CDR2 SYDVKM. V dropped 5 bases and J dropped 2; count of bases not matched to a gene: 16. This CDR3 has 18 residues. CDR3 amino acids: CASSPNKGQGRGTYEQYF. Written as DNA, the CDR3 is TGTGCCAGCAGTCCCAACAAGGGACAGGGCAGGGGTACCTACGAGCAGTACTTC.

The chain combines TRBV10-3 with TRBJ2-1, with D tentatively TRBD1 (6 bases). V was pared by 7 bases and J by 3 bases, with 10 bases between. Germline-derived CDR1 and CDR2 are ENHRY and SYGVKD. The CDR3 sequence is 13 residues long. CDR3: CAINQDSYNEQFF. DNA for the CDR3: TGTGCCATCAATCAGGACAGCTACAATGAGCAGTTCTTC.

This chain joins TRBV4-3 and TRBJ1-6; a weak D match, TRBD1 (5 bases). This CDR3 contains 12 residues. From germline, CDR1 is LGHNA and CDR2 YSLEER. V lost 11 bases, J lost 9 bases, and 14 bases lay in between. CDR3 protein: CAGNQGGSPLHF. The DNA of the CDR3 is TGCGCCGGCAATCAGGGCGGTTCACCCCTCCACTTT.

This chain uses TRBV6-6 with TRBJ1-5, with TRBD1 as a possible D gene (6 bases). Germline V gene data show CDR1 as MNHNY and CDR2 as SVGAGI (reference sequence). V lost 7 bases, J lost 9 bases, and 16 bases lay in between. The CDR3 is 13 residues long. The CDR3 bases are TGTGCCAGCAAGGTCCCTGGGGGCGGGCCCCAGCATTTT. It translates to CASKVPGGGPQHF.

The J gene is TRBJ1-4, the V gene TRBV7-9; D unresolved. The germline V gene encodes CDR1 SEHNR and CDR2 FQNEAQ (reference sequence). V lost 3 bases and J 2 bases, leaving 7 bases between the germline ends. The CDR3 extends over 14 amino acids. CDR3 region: CASSFAGTNEKLFF. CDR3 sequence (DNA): TGTGCCAGCAGCTTTGCGGGGACTAATGAAAAACTGTTTTTT. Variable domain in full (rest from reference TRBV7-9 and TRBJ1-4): DTGVSQNPRHKITKRGQNVTFRCDPISEHNRLYWYRQTLGQGPEFLTYFQNEAQLEKSRLLSDRFSAERPKGSFSTLEIQRTEQGDSAMYLCASSFAGTNEKLFFGSGTQLSVL.